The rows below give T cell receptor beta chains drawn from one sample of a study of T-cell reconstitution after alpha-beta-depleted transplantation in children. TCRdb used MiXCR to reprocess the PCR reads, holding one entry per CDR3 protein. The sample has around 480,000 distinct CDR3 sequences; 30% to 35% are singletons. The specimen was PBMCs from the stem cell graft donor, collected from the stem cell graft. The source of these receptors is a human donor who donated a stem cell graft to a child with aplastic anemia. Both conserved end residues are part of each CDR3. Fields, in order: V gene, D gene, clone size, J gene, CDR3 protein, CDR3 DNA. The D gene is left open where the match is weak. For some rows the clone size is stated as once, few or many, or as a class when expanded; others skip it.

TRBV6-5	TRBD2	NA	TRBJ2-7	CASSLTSGRSYEQYF	TGTGCCAGCAGCCTTACTAGCGGGAGGTCCTACGAGCAGTACTTC
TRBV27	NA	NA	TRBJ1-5	CASSGSFVGNQPQHF	TGTGCCAGCTCCGGAAGCTTTGTCGGCAATCAGCCCCAGCATTTT
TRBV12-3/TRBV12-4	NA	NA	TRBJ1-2	CASSSEIPSGYTF	TGTGCCAGCAGTTCGGAGATACCCTCTGGCTACACCTTC
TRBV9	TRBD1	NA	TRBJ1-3	CASSVSQAGGSHSGNTTYF	TGTGCCAGCAGCGTAAGTCAGGCAGGGGGCTCTCACTCTGGAAACACCACATATTTT
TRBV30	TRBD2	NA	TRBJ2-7	CAWSVGFGRLAVLSSSYEQYF	TGTGCCTGGAGTGTAGGATTCGGCAGACTAGCGGTATTGTCAAGCTCCTACGAGCAGTACTTC
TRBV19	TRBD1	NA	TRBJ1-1	CASSIATGIAFF	TGTGCCAGTAGTATTGCGACAGGGATAGCTTTCTTT
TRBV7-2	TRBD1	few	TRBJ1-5	CASSSPGQGRPQHF	TGTGCCAGCAGTTCGCCGGGACAGGGGAGGCCCCAGCATTTT
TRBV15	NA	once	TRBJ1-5	CATSSRGGGVNQPQHF	TGTGCCACCAGCAGCCGAGGGGGGGGCGTAAATCAGCCCCAGCATTTT
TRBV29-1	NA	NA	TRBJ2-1	CSVEDRKFF	TGCAGCGTTGAAGATAGGAAGTTCTTC
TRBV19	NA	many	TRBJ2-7	CASSIVTGGSYEQYF	TGTGCCAGTAGTATAGTCACAGGTGGTTCCTACGAGCAGTACTTC
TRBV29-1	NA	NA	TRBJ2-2	CSGQEPFSGELFF	TGCAGCGGACAGGAACCCTTCTCCGGGGAGCTGTTTTTT
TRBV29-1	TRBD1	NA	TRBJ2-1	CSSKLGTGGHEQFF	TGCAGCTCTAAATTAGGGACAGGGGGCCATGAGCAGTTCTTC
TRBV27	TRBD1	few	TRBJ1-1	CASSTATGFGFKKAFF	TGTGCCAGCAGTACGGCGACAGGGTTTGGGTTTAAGAAAGCTTTCTTT
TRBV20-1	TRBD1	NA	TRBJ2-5	CSASKTGVGETQYF	TGCAGTGCTAGCAAGACAGGGGTGGGAGAGACCCAGTACTTC
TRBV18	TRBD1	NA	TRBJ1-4	CASSTGGDEKLFF	TGTGCCAGCTCTACAGGGGGCGATGAAAAACTGTTTTTT
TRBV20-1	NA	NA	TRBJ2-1	CSARDLRLAPYNEQFF	TGCAGTGCTAGAGATCTCAGGCTAGCGCCTTACAATGAGCAGTTCTTC
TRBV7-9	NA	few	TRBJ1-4	CASSLVTQASEKLFF	TGTGCCAGCAGCTTAGTGACCCAGGCGTCTGAAAAACTGTTTTTT
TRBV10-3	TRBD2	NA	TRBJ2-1	CAHSGSGSDEQFF	TGTGCCCACTCGGGTAGCGGGAGCGATGAGCAGTTCTTC
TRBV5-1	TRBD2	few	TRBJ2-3	CASSLGGLARTDTQYF	TGCGCCAGCAGCTTGGGGGGACTAGCGCGCACAGATACGCAGTATTTT
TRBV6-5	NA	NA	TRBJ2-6	CASSYAAGISSGANVLTF	TGTGCCAGCAGTTACGCCGCGGGAATTAGCTCTGGGGCCAACGTCCTGACTTTC
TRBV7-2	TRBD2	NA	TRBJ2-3	CASSLRVTSGKADTQYF	TGTGCCAGCAGCTTAAGGGTGACTAGCGGGAAGGCAGATACGCAGTATTTT
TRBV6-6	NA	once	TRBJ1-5	CASTLDSNQPQHF	TGTGCCAGCACCCTGGATAGCAATCAGCCCCAGCATTTT
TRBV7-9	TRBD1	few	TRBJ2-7	CASSSGQGRNEQYF	TGTGCCAGCAGCTCGGGACAGGGAAGGAACGAGCAGTACTTC
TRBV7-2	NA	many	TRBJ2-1	CASSGGSVVNEQFF	TGTGCCAGCAGCGGGGGTAGCGTAGTCAATGAGCAGTTCTTC
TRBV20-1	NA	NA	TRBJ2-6	CSARVRSGANVLTF	TGCAGTGCTAGAGTCCGTTCTGGGGCCAACGTCCTGACTTTC
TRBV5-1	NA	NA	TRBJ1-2	CASSLGGADGYTF	TGCGCCAGCAGCTTGGGGGGGGCGGATGGCTACACCTTC
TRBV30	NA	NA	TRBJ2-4	CAWTGSGKNIQYF	TGTGCCTGGACAGGGTCAGGCAAAAACATTCAGTACTTC
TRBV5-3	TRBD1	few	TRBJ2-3	CARSLDPGTATDTQYF	TGTGCCAGAAGCCTTGATCCCGGGACAGCCACAGATACGCAGTATTTT
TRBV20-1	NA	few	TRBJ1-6	CSARVGTTDSPLHF	TGCAGTGCTAGAGTTGGGACTACTGATTCACCCCTCCACTTT
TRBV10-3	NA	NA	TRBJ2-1	CAITGDITYNEQFF	TGTGCCATCACAGGGGACATCACCTACAATGAGCAGTTCTTC
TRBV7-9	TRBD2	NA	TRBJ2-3	CASSLASGGRTDTQYF	TGTGCCAGCAGCTTAGCTTCGGGAGGGAGAACAGATACGCAGTATTTT
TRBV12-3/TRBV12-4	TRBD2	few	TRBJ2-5	CASSHWTSGRVGETQYF	TGTGCCAGCAGTCACTGGACTAGCGGGAGGGTCGGGGAGACCCAGTACTTC
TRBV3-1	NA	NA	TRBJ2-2	CASSQDRDWTTGELFF	TGTGCCAGCAGCCAAGATCGGGACTGGACCACCGGGGAGCTGTTTTTT
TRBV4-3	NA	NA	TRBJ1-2	CASSQDRVRDGYTF	TGCGCCAGCAGCCAAGATCGGGTCCGGGATGGCTACACCTTC
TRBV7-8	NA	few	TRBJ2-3	CASSLFRASTDTQYF	TGTGCCAGCAGCTTATTTAGGGCAAGCACAGATACGCAGTATTTT
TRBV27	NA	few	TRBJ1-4	CASSLSFYGRSEKLFF	TGTGCCAGCAGTTTATCGTTTTACGGCAGGAGTGAAAAACTGTTTTTT
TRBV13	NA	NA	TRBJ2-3	CASSLGLIVPDTQYF	TGTGCCAGCAGCTTAGGCCTGATAGTCCCAGATACGCAGTATTTT
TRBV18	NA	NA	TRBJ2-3	CASSRGASTDTQYF	TGTGCCAGCTCACGAGGGGCTAGCACAGATACGCAGTATTTT
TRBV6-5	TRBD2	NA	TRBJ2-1	CASSSSGPGDLYNEQFF	TGTGCCAGCAGTTCTAGCGGCCCCGGGGACCTCTACAATGAGCAGTTCTTC
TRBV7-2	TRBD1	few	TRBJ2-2	CASSLVSGGAGELFF	TGTGCCAGCAGCTTAGTATCAGGGGGTGCCGGGGAGCTGTTTTTT
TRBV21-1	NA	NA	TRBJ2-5	CASSKARGVMKTQYF	TGTGCCAGCAGCAAAGCGCGCGGGGTTATGAAGACCCAGTACTTC
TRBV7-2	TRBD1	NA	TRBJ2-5	CASSLVGQGKETQYF	TGTGCCAGCAGCTTAGTTGGACAGGGGAAGGAGACCCAGTACTTC
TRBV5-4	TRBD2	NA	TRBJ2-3	CASSSGLAGGPNTDTQYF	TGTGCCAGCAGCTCAGGACTAGCGGGAGGGCCAAACACAGATACGCAGTATTTT
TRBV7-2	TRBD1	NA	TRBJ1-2	CASSLEQGRGYTF	TGTGCCAGCAGCTTAGAACAGGGGAGGGGCTACACCTTC
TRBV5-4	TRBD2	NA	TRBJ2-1	CASSLFPLQREGYNEQFF	TGTGCCAGCAGCTTATTTCCCCTCCAGCGGGAGGGCTACAATGAGCAGTTCTTC
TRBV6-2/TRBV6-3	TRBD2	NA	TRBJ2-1	CASSYGTSGRYNEQFF	TGTGCCAGCAGTTATGGGACTAGCGGCCGCTACAATGAGCAGTTCTTC
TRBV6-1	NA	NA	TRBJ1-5	CASSQGKTQHF	TGTGCCAGCAGTCAAGGAAAGACCCAGCATTTT